This T cell receptor (beta chain) was observed in a study of T cells in Graves' hyperthyroidism and ophthalmopathy. Study-wide results and caveats: The blood repertoire included most of the expanded thyroid clonotypes above 0.001.

This clonotype was counted ten times or more. What it binds is not known. V was clipped by 2 bases and J by 8 bases, with 12 bases between them. The CDR3 is made up of 14 amino acids. Germline V lookup: CDR1 KGHDR, CDR2 SFDVKD. Amplified regions were TCR beta CDR3 sequences from RNA transcripts. HTBI primers drove first-round RT-PCR of the TCR CDR3. TCRdb re-called the multiplex PCR reads with MiXCR, one entry per CDR3 protein. The sample consists of hundreds of thousands of distinct CDR3 sequences, about 14% of them appearing once. The clonotype comes from a woman in her thirties or forties with Graves' ophthalmopathy. The specimen sequenced was blood. The chain couples TRBV24-1 to TRBJ2-4; TRBD2 might be the D (6 bases). CDR3 bases: TGTGCCACCAGTGATTCCGCGGGACGCGACATTCAGTACTTC. This sequence encodes CATSDSAGRDIQYF.